The 28 T cell receptor beta chains listed next were all sequenced from one sample in a study of blood T cell repertoires in COVID-19. Data came from immunoSEQ multiplex PCR; TCRdb stores just in-frame clones and leaves some out. Of 150,000 to 200,000 clones listed, roughly 88% are singletons. Sequencing used PBMCs or T cells enriched from blood (not recorded which). The receptors were sampled from a man in his forties or fifties who had recovered from COVID-19.

The chain combines TRBV6-5 with TRBJ1-2; D possibly corresponds to TRBD1 (5 bases). The CDR3 runs to 15 residues. Germline V CDR1 and CDR2: MNHEY, SVGAGI. V was trimmed by 7 bases and J by 8 bases, leaving 23 bases between them. CDR3 DNA: TGTGCCAGCACTAACTCTGAGCGGGACGCGGTGGGCTACACCTTC. Translating it yields CASTNSERDAVGYTF.

The chain couples TRBV5-5 to TRBJ2-7, with TRBD1 as a possible D gene (6 bases). The CDR3 consists of 15 residues. V was pared by 0 bases and J by 0 bases, with 10 bases between. Germline lookup yields CDR1 SGHKS and CDR2 YYEKEE (reference sequence). CDR3 residues: CASSLAAGDSYEQYF. In DNA, the CDR3 is TGTGCCAGCAGCTTGGCCGCAGGGGACTCCTACGAGCAGTACTTC.

With respect to this clone: The same CDR3 arises from other DNA sequences in this sample as well. V usage is TRBV5-1 and J usage is TRBJ1-5, with 8 bases matching TRBD1. The CDR3 sequence is 15 residues long. Germline values: CDR1 SGHRS, CDR2 YFSETQ. With 4 bases clipped from V and 2 bases from J, the junction kept 5 bases outside the gene matches. The CDR3 nucleotides read TGCGCCAGCAGCCCCGGACAGGGACGCAATCAGCCCCAGCATTTT. Translating it yields CASSPGQGRNQPQHF. Together with reference TRBV5-1 and TRBJ1-5, the CDR3 gives the full variable domain: KAGVTQTPRYLIKTRGQQVTLSCSPISGHRSVSWYQQTPGQGLQFLFEYFSETQRNKGNFPGRFSGRQFSNSRSEMNVSTLELGDSALYLCASSPGQGRNQPQHFGDGTRLSIL.

The sample holds a few counts of this clone. The V and J genes are TRBV6-5 and TRBJ1-1; 8 positions agree with TRBD1. Trimming cost V 0 bases and J 6 bases; bases outside gene matches: 6. The CDR3 sequence is 15 residues long. Per germline, CDR1 MNHEY and CDR2 SVGAGI. The CDR3 coding sequence is TGTGCCAGCAGTTACTCCTACAGGGGGACGGCTGAAGCTTTCTTT. Translation: CASSYSYRGTAEAFF.

The chain links TRBV30 to TRBJ1-4, with a tentative D call TRBD1 (5 bases). The CDR3 totals 13 residues. Germline assignment: CDR1 GTSNPN and CDR2 SVGIG (reference sequence). V was cut by 2 bases and J by 8 bases, with 12 bases left in between. This chain's CDR3 is CAWSLQGNEKLFF. Written as DNA, the CDR3 is TGTGCCTGGAGTCTTCAGGGTAACGAAAAACTGTTTTTT.

The CDR3 loop reads CASNTPDTEAFF. In DNA, the CDR3 is TGTGCCAGTAATACACCTGATACTGAAGCTTTCTTT. The V and J genes are TRBV2 and TRBJ1-1; the D is unclear. This CDR3 region has 12 residues. V was clipped by 9 bases and J by 5 bases, with 13 bases between them. Germline CDR1 and CDR2: SNHLY and FYNNEI.

The chain has TRBV3-1 (or the pseudogene TRBV3-2) and TRBJ2-2; 8 nucleotides match TRBD2. This CDR3 has 17 amino acids. The junction had 6 bases not matched to a gene; V was cut back by 3 bases and J by 0 bases. The V gene's germline CDR1 is LGHDT and CDR2 YNNKEL (reference sequence). CDR3 protein: CASSHGSGIPNTGELFF. The CDR3 DNA sequence: TGTGCCAGCAGCCATGGTAGCGGGATCCCGAACACCGGGGAGCTGTTTTTT.

The V gene is TRBV24-1, the J gene TRBJ2-5; the D gene is possibly TRBD2 (6 bases). Germline CDR1 and CDR2: KGHDR and SFDVKD. The CDR3 is 13 residues long. V lost 4 bases, J lost 9 bases, and 14 bases lay in between. The CDR3 loop is CATSEIPGGAQYF. The DNA of the CDR3 is TGTGCCACCAGTGAAATCCCCGGAGGGGCCCAGTACTTC.

This clone has just one count. The rearrangement uses TRBV10-2 and TRBJ1-1; 8 bases agree with TRBD1. Germline-derived CDR1 and CDR2 are WSHSY and SAAADI. The CDR3 contains 14 residues. The V segment lost 8 bases and the J segment 1 base; nucleotides outside the gene matches: 6. This CDR3 reads CASRTGLKNTEAFF. The CDR3 DNA reads as TGCGCCAGCCGGACAGGGTTGAAGAACACTGAAGCTTTCTTT.

The chain joins TRBV2 to TRBJ2-5, with 10 bases matching TRBD2. The germline gives CDR1 SNHLY, CDR2 FYNNEI. J lost 2 bases, V lost 5 bases, and 5 bases had no gene match. The CDR3 spans 15 residues. The CDR3 bases are TGTGCCAGCAGTAAGACGGGACTAGCGCAAGAGACCCAGTACTTC. It yields the protein CASSKTGLAQETQYF.

This chain joins TRBV5-4 and TRBJ2-7; maybe TRBD1 (6 bases). Germline assignment: CDR1 SGHNT and CDR2 YYREEE (reference sequence). Deletions cut 0 bases from V and 2 bases from J, with 12 bases between. The CDR3 runs 15 residues. CDR3 in amino acids: CASSLGQGSTYEQYF. CDR3 nucleotide sequence: TGTGCCAGCAGCTTGGGGCAGGGGTCCACCTACGAGCAGTACTTC.

This clone has a single count. The CDR3, as DNA: TGTGCCACCAGCAGAGCCTCGACAGCTTATAGCAATCAGCCCCAGCATTTT. Its protein product is CATSRASTAYSNQPQHF. This chain links TRBV15 with TRBJ1-5, with a tentative D call TRBD1 (5 bases). CDR1 is LNHNV and CDR2 is YYDKDF in the germline V gene (reference sequence). This CDR3 contains 17 residues. The V and J ends lost 1 base and 0 bases respectively, with 13 bases between them. The full variable domain, completed using reference TRBV15 and TRBJ1-5, is DAMVIQNPRYQVTQFGKPVTLSCSQTLNHNVMYWYQQKSSQAPKLLFHYYDKDFNNEADTPDNFQSRRPNTSFCFLDIRSPGLGDTAMYLCATSRASTAYSNQPQHFGDGTRLSIL.

J is TRBJ2-2 and V is TRBV11-3; 9 positions match TRBD2. The CDR3 length is 15 residues. Germline V lookup: CDR1 SGHNT, CDR2 YENEEA. With 1 base clipped from V and 7 bases from J, the junction kept 4 bases outside the gene matches. The CDR3 DNA sequence: TGTGCCAGCAGCTTAGGCGGGGGGGCCGTCGGGGAGCTGTTTTTT. It codes for CASSLGGGAVGELFF.

This chain links TRBV29-1 with TRBJ1-2; D gene unclear. This CDR3 spans 14 amino acids. Deletions cut 2 bases from V and 5 bases from J, with 15 bases between. In germline, CDR1 is SQVTM, CDR2 ANQGSEA. The CDR3: CSVEQEGSLYGYTF. The CDR3 DNA sequence: TGCAGCGTTGAACAGGAGGGATCTTTATATGGCTACACCTTC.

The sample holds one count of this clone. The chain uses TRBV6-2 or TRBV6-3 and TRBJ2-1; 8 positions agree with TRBD2. V lost 1 base and J lost 1; bases outside the gene matches: 12. The V gene's germline CDR1 is MNHEY and CDR2 SVGEGT. The CDR3 consists of 19 residues. The DNA for the CDR3 is TGTGCCAGCAGTTACTTACCGGGACTAGTCCTTCTTTCCTACAATGAGCAGTTCTTC. This translates into CASSYLPGLVLLSYNEQFF.

The table lists this clone with a count of one. The chain employs TRBV5-1 and TRBJ1-1; 8 bases agree with TRBD1. The trim removed 4 bases at V and 5 bases at J, leaving 13 bases unmatched. From germline, CDR1 is SGHRS and CDR2 YFSETQ. The CDR3 has 16 amino acids. CDR3 residues: CASSPGAGGAGTEAFF. The CDR3 DNA sequence: TGCGCCAGCAGCCCGGGGGCAGGGGGCGCGGGGACTGAAGCTTTCTTT.

The V call is TRBV2, the J call TRBJ1-1; the match to TRBD1 covers 9 bases. Trimming cost V 7 bases and J 10 bases; bases outside gene matches: 7. Germline lookup yields CDR1 SNHLY and CDR2 FYNNEI. The length of the CDR3 is 12 residues. The CDR3 spells CASTGTGPRAFF. CDR3 bases: TGTGCCAGCACAGGGACAGGGCCTCGAGCTTTCTTT.

The CDR3 DNA follows: TGTGCCTGGAGTCCCGCGGGGGCCTCGTTAGCTAACTATGGCTACACCTTC. It translates to CAWSPAGASLANYGYTF. This chain joins TRBV30 and TRBJ1-2; D might be TRBD1 (6 bases). The V end lost 2 bases, the J end lost 0 bases, and 19 bases lay between the germline ends. The germline gives CDR1 GTSNPN, CDR2 SVGIG (reference sequence). This CDR3 comprises 17 residues.

This chain connects TRBV5-1 to TRBJ2-3; 10 nucleotides match TRBD2. Trimming cost V 0 bases and J 6 bases; bases outside gene matches: 10. Germline V gene sequence: CDR1 SGHRS, CDR2 YFSETQ. This CDR3 spans 17 amino acids. The chain's CDR3 is CASSLVASGGSGDTQYF. CDR3 in DNA: TGCGCCAGCAGCTTGGTGGCTAGCGGGGGATCAGGGGATACGCAGTATTTT.

The rearrangement joins TRBV19 to TRBJ1-5; TRBD1 aligns across 9 bases. V dropped 3 bases and J dropped 1; count of bases not matched to a gene: 1. The CDR3 extends over 15 amino acids. Germline CDR1 is LNHDA and CDR2 is SQIVND (reference sequence). The CDR3 sequence is CASSMGTGSNQPQHF. The CDR3 DNA sequence: TGTGCCAGTAGTATGGGGACAGGGAGCAATCAGCCCCAGCATTTT. Full variable domain (remainder filled in from reference TRBV19 and TRBJ1-5): DGGITQSPKYLFRKEGQNVTLSCEQNLNHDAMYWYRQDPGQGLRLIYYSQIVNDFQKGDIAEGYSVSREKKESFPLTVTSAQKNPTAFYLCASSMGTGSNQPQHFGDGTRLSIL.

The V call is TRBV7-2, the J call TRBJ2-2, with D perhaps matching TRBD2 (6 bases). The V gene lost 0 bases and the J gene lost 0 bases, with 14 bases spanning the gap. This CDR3 spans 18 amino acids. Germline CDR1 and CDR2: SGHTA and FQGNSA. CDR3: CASSLALVGGANTGELFF. CDR3 coding DNA: TGTGCCAGCAGCTTAGCGCTGGTCGGGGGTGCGAACACCGGGGAGCTGTTTTTT.

The rearrangement uses TRBV10-1 and TRBJ1-4; D is uncertain. This CDR3 region has 13 residues. CDR1 is WNHNN, CDR2 SYGVQD, per germline (reference sequence). The V end was cut by 3 bases, the J end by 9 bases, with 11 bases between. CDR3: CASSDIRGQKLFF. CDR3 nucleotides: TGCGCCAGCAGTGATATCCGGGGTCAAAAACTGTTTTTT.

V usage is TRBV6-5 and J usage is TRBJ1-2; the D is unclear. This CDR3 is 13 amino acids long. Trimming left V 2 bases short and J 6 bases short, with 10 bases between. Germline V gene data show CDR1 as MNHEY and CDR2 as SVGAGI. The CDR3 protein is CASSYVGRDGYTF. The CDR3 coding sequence is TGTGCCAGCAGTTACGTGGGTCGGGATGGCTACACCTTC.

The chain joins TRBV19 to TRBJ1-1, with 7 bases lining up with TRBD1. CDR3 length equals 15 residues. The V segment lost 5 bases and the J segment 2 bases; nucleotides outside the gene matches: 8. Germline lookup yields CDR1 LNHDA and CDR2 SQIVND (reference sequence). In DNA, the CDR3 is TGTGCCAGTAGTGCGGCACAGGGGAAAAACACTGAAGCTTTCTTT. Amino acids: CASSAAQGKNTEAFF.

This clone was detected only once. The rearrangement links TRBV7-8 to TRBJ2-2, with 10 bases matching TRBD2. Germline V CDR1 and CDR2: SGHVS, FQNEAQ. The V segment lost 7 bases and the J segment 5 bases; nucleotides outside the gene matches: 7. The CDR3 contains 15 residues. CDR3 in amino acids: CASTERGGYTGELFF. In DNA, the CDR3 is TGTGCCAGCACAGAGCGGGGGGGTTATACCGGGGAGCTGTTTTTT.

The gene calls are TRBV14 and TRBJ2-7, with D possibly matching TRBD1 (6 bases). The V end was cut by 4 bases, the J end by 4 bases, with 8 bases between. CDR3 size: 12 residues. Per germline, CDR1 SGHDN and CDR2 FVKESK. The CDR3 bases are TGTGCCAGCAGCCGCACAGGGTACGAGCAGTACTTC. Its protein is CASSRTGYEQYF.

The V and J genes are TRBV7-8 and TRBJ1-1; D remains unclear. The V gene lost 1 base and the J gene lost 0 bases, with 6 bases spanning the gap. Per germline, CDR1 SGHVS and CDR2 FQNEAQ. The CDR3 runs to 14 residues. CDR3 in DNA: TGTGCCAGCAGCTTAGGCAGTGTGAACACTGAAGCTTTCTTT. This sequence encodes CASSLGSVNTEAFF.

The CDR3 loop reads CASSVRESSYNSPLHF. In DNA, the CDR3 is TGTGCCAGCAGCGTCAGGGAAAGCTCCTATAATTCACCCCTCCACTTT. The V gene is TRBV9, the J gene TRBJ1-6, with a tentative D call TRBD1 (5 bases). Germline CDR1 reads SGDLS; CDR2 reads YYNGEE. V lost 2 bases, J lost 0 bases, and 9 bases lay in between. This CDR3 has 16 amino acids.